This T cell receptor (beta chain) was obtained from a study of T cells in Graves' hyperthyroidism and ophthalmopathy. Study-level results: Among clonotypes expanded in thyroid above 0.001, most were also found in blood.

The CDR3 regions of TCR beta were amplified from RNA transcripts. HTBI primers were employed in a first-round RT-PCR of the TCR CDR3. TCRdb reprocessed the multiplex PCR reads via MiXCR and lists one record per CDR3 protein. The sample carries approximately 590,000 distinct CDR3 sequences, more than 15% recorded once. This clonotype appeared many times. As yet, its antigen is unknown. The junction had 4 bases not matched to a gene; V was cut back by 4 bases and J by 0 bases. Germline CDR1 SGHAT, CDR2 FQDESV (reference sequence). The CDR3 is 15 residues long. The hyperthyroidism patients had all been newly diagnosed, and their disease duration was under 2 months. Their ages ranged from 18 to 65 years.

This sequence joins TRBV11-1 and TRBJ2-3; 7 nucleotides match TRBD1. Specimen: blood. This clonotype originated in a woman aged 25-40 years with Graves' hyperthyroidism. CDR3 residues: CASSSMGQSTDTQYF. CDR3 in DNA: TGTGCCAGCAGCTCGATGGGACAGAGCACAGATACGCAGTATTTT.